In its sample, the clone carrying this T cell receptor beta chain was seen a few times. Trimming took 4 bases from V and 7 from J, leaving 8 bases between them. CDR3 length: 12 amino acids. CDR1 and CDR2 from the germline V gene are SGHVS and FNYEAQ. Authors' analysis steps: Using reference gene primer amplification, nucleated cell counts were estimated. Here immunoSEQ multiplex PCR was the method, and the copy in TCRdb shows in-frame clones only, minus some. Clone size and V and J calls were adopted from that table, with D and trimming inferred from the DNA. In the table there are 40,000 to 60,000 clones, around 87% of which are singletons. The sample originates from a study of blood T cell repertoires in COVID-19. Background on the study: COVID-19 samples collected from the United States, Italy and Spain covered acute and convalescent phases. The analysed material was cDNA or gDNA that came from T cells, B-cell-depleted T cells, or PBMCs.

The Seattle patients, enrolled during active infection, were followed longitudinally. This clonotype was sampled from a woman of 80 years or more with COVID-19, enrolled during active disease. J is TRBJ1-5 and V is TRBV7-6, with D perhaps matching TRBD1 (6 bases). Sequencing input: peripheral blood. The chain's CDR3 is CASSYREQPQHF. CDR3 nucleotide sequence: TGTGCCAGCAGCTACAGGGAACAGCCCCAGCATTTT.